Below, 25 T cell receptor beta chains from the same sample are listed, as sequenced in a study of T cells after yellow fever vaccination. TCRdb fed the 5' RACE reads into MiXCR, producing one record per CDR3 protein. The data show 450,000 to 550,000 distinct CDR3 sequences, 21% seen once. Material: PBMCs, obtained 21 days after the first yellow fever vaccination. The receptors here all came from a man between 18 and 35 years old who received the YFV17D yellow fever vaccine.

This clonotype occurred a few times. V and J are TRBV11-2 and TRBJ2-2; D is ambiguous. The CDR3 runs 13 residues. Trimming left V 5 bases short and J 6 bases short, with 10 bases between. Germline V gene sequence: CDR1 SGHAT, CDR2 FQNNGV. This CDR3 is CASSIPVAGELFF. As DNA, the CDR3 is TGTGCCAGCAGCATCCCGGTGGCCGGGGAGCTGTTTTTT.

This chain connects TRBV15 to TRBJ2-3; D is ambiguous. Germline V gene data show CDR1 as LNHNV and CDR2 as YYDKDF (reference sequence). The V end was cut by 1 base, the J end by 6 bases, with 8 bases between. CDR3 length equals 13 residues. CDR3 nucleotide sequence: TGTGCCACCAGCAGAGTGAGTGGGGATACGCAGTATTTT. This translates into CATSRVSGDTQYF.

This clonotype showed up many times. This chain joins TRBV4-2 and TRBJ2-3; 10 positions agree with TRBD2. The V segment lost 1 base and the J segment 6 bases; nucleotides outside the gene matches: 10. Germline loops: CDR1 LGHNA, CDR2 YNFKEQ. This CDR3 spans 17 amino acids. Written as DNA, the CDR3 is TGTGCCAGCAGCCAAGGAAGCGGGGGGGCCTTAGGGGATACGCAGTATTTT. This gives the protein CASSQGSGGALGDTQYF.

The genes are TRBV18 and TRBJ2-5; 9 bases agree with TRBD2. The CDR3 is 17 residues long. The J segment lost 5 bases and the V segment lost 3 bases, leaving 13 bases of the junction unmatched. Germline V lookup: CDR1 KGHSH, CDR2 LQKENI. The CDR3 region is CASSPNLPGLASETQYF. For the CDR3, the DNA is TGTGCCAGCTCACCTAACTTACCGGGACTAGCCTCGGAGACCCAGTACTTC.

The rearrangement uses TRBV6-5 and TRBJ2-3; possible D gene TRBD2, 5 bases. The CDR3 sequence is 17 residues long. V was shortened by 0 bases and J by 6 bases, with 19 bases between the two germline ends. CDR1 is MNHEY and CDR2 is SVGAGI in the germline V gene. The CDR3 loop reads CASSYSIGLAVGDTQYF. CDR3 bases: TGTGCCAGCAGTTACTCGATAGGCCTAGCCGTGGGGGATACGCAGTATTTT.

This clonotype came up a few times. The chain links TRBV2 to TRBJ1-1; 7 bases fit TRBD1. V shed 6 bases, J shed 3 bases, and the junction held 7 bases outside the gene matches. The germline V gene encodes CDR1 SNHLY and CDR2 FYNNEI. This CDR3 is built from 14 residues. Written as DNA, the CDR3 is TGTGCCAGCAGACAGGGGCTCTCCCACACTGAAGCTTTCTTT. Its protein product is CASRQGLSHTEAFF. Variable domain in full (rest from reference TRBV2 and TRBJ1-1): EPEVTQTPSHQVTQMGQEVILRCVPISNHLYFYWYRQILGQKVEFLVSFYNNEISEKSEIFDDQFSVERPDGSNFTLKIRSTKLEDSAMYFCASRQGLSHTEAFFGQGTRLTVV.

This clonotype has just a few counts. The CDR3 region is CAIRPGGEAKNIQYF. The DNA for the CDR3 is TGTGCCATCAGGCCCGGGGGTGAAGCCAAAAACATTCAGTACTTC. The chain combines TRBV10-3 with TRBJ2-4; D is perhaps TRBD2 (6 bases). The CDR3 runs 15 residues. The V end was cut by 6 bases, the J end by 0 bases, with 12 bases between. The germline CDR1 and CDR2 sequences are ENHRY and SYGVKD.

The table lists this clonotype with a few counts. The rearrangement links TRBV15 to TRBJ2-3; D call uncertain. Trimming took off 4 bases at V and 3 bases at J, with 8 bases between the two ends. The germline gives CDR1 LNHNV, CDR2 YYDKDF (reference sequence). This CDR3 region has 13 residues. CDR3 residues: CATSILSTDTQYF. For the CDR3, the DNA is TGTGCCACCAGCATTCTAAGTACAGATACGCAGTATTTT.

This chain connects TRBV7-9 to TRBJ1-1; D is uncertain. Germline CDR1 reads SEHNR; CDR2 reads FQNEAQ (reference sequence). The germline V and J ends were trimmed by 5 bases and 7 bases, with 14 bases remaining between them. The CDR3 contains 13 residues. CDR3 sequence (DNA): TGTGCCAGCAGCCTAGTAGGGTTGGATGAAGCTTTCTTT. It specifies CASSLVGLDEAFF.

The chain carries TRBV19 and TRBJ1-2; D possibly corresponds to TRBD1 (5 bases). With 10 bases removed from V and 3 bases from J, the gap between germline ends came to 15 bases. This CDR3 has 13 residues. Germline V gene sequence: CDR1 LNHDA, CDR2 SQIVND (reference sequence). CDR3 residues: CATQKGSYYGYTF. CDR3 nucleotide sequence: TGTGCCACCCAAAAGGGGAGTTACTATGGCTACACCTTC. The full variable domain, with the rest looked up from reference TRBV19 and TRBJ1-2, is DGGITQSPKYLFRKEGQNVTLSCEQNLNHDAMYWYRQDPGQGLRLIYYSQIVNDFQKGDIAEGYSVSREKKESFPLTVTSAQKNPTAFYLCATQKGSYYGYTFGSGTRLTVV.

V and J are TRBV5-4 and TRBJ2-2; tentatively, D is TRBD2 (6 bases). The CDR3 loop spans 15 amino acids. The V gene lost 4 bases and the J gene lost 6 bases, with 16 bases spanning the gap. Germline CDR1 SGHNT, CDR2 YYREEE (reference sequence). CDR3 sequence: CASSPGDRVAGELFF. The CDR3 coding sequence is TGTGCCAGCAGCCCGGGGGACCGGGTGGCCGGGGAGCTGTTTTTT.

This clonotype was observed a handful of times. V and J are TRBV7-2 and TRBJ1-3; D unresolved. The CDR3 extends over 15 amino acids. Germline V CDR1 and CDR2: SGHTA, FQGNSA. Trimming took 4 bases from V and 0 from J, leaving 10 bases between them. The CDR3 loop is CASSSSGLSGNTIYF. The DNA of the CDR3 is TGTGCCAGCAGCTCGTCGGGCCTCTCTGGAAACACCATATATTTT. Full variable domain (rest looked up from reference TRBV7-2 and TRBJ1-3): GAGVSQSPSNKVTEKGKDVELRCDPISGHTALYWYRQSLGQGLEFLIYFQGNSAPDKSGLPSDRFSAERTGGSVSTLTIQRTQQEDSAVYLCASSSSGLSGNTIYFGEGSWLTVV.

The rearrangement uses TRBV5-1 and TRBJ1-2; 8 nucleotides align to TRBD1. Germline V CDR1 and CDR2: SGHRS, YFSETQ. Trimming cost V 0 bases and J 6 bases; bases outside gene matches: 7. This CDR3 is built from 15 residues. CDR3 residues: CASSLGVRDRNGYTF. The CDR3 DNA follows: TGCGCCAGCAGCTTGGGAGTTCGGGACAGGAATGGCTACACCTTC. The whole variable domain, remainder taken from reference TRBV5-1 and TRBJ1-2, is KAGVTQTPRYLIKTRGQQVTLSCSPISGHRSVSWYQQTPGQGLQFLFEYFSETQRNKGNFPGRFSGRQFSNSRSEMNVSTLELGDSALYLCASSLGVRDRNGYTFGSGTRLTVV.

The CDR3 loop is CASSLARDRRFYGYTF. The CDR3 nucleotides are TGTGCCAGCAGCTTGGCGAGGGACAGGCGATTCTATGGCTACACCTTC. J is TRBJ1-2 and V is TRBV5-6; 8 nucleotides match TRBD1. CDR3 length: 16 amino acids. Germline V gene sequence: CDR1 SGHDT, CDR2 YYEEEE. The trim removed 0 bases at V and 4 bases at J, leaving 8 bases unmatched.

The table lists this clonotype with a few counts. V is TRBV20-1 and J is TRBJ1-2; D is perhaps TRBD1 (5 bases). CDR3 length: 13 amino acids. CDR1 is DFQATT, CDR2 SNEGSKA, per germline (reference sequence). Trimming took off 3 bases at V and 5 bases at J, with 13 bases between the two ends. CDR3 residues: CSARAGTKYGYTF. CDR3 in DNA: TGCAGTGCTAGGGCCGGGACCAAGTATGGCTACACCTTC.

The table lists this clonotype with a few counts. This chain joins TRBV6-1 and TRBJ1-1; no clear D gene. Trimming removed 2 bases from V and 3 bases from J, with 13 bases in between. The germline CDR1 and CDR2 sequences are MNHNS and SASEGT. The CDR3 runs 15 residues. The CDR3 sequence: CASSEWVAGDTEAFF. The CDR3 DNA follows: TGTGCCAGCAGTGAATGGGTGGCTGGGGACACTGAAGCTTTCTTT.

This chain uses TRBV6-2 or TRBV6-3 with TRBJ2-7, with D possibly matching TRBD2 (6 bases). V shed 4 bases and J shed 5 bases, with 6 bases lying between them. The CDR3 has 11 amino acids. Germline V gene data show CDR1 as MNHEY and CDR2 as SVGEGT. The CDR3 DNA reads TGTGCCAGCAGTTGGGGGGACGAGCAGTACGTC. The encoded protein is CASSWGDEQYV.

The chain employs TRBV7-2 and TRBJ1-1; 8 nucleotides line up with TRBD1. Germline values: CDR1 SGHTA, CDR2 FQGNSA. Germline trimming cut 5 bases from V and 5 bases from J; bases unmatched to any gene: 7. There are 14 residues in the CDR3. The CDR3 is CASSTDRGWTEAFF. Written as DNA, the CDR3 is TGTGCCAGCAGCACAGACAGGGGATGGACTGAAGCTTTCTTT.

This clonotype was seen a handful of times. V gene TRBV5-1 combines with J gene TRBJ1-4, with 10 bases fitting TRBD1. V was clipped by 3 bases and J by 8 bases; unmatched bases: 4. Looked up from germline, CDR1 is SGHRS and CDR2 is YFSETQ. CDR3 length: 14 residues. The CDR3 loop reads CASSWDRGGEKLFF. DNA of the CDR3: TGCGCCAGCAGCTGGGACAGGGGAGGCGAAAAACTGTTTTTT.

This chain uses TRBV6-2 or TRBV6-3 with TRBJ2-3, with D possibly being TRBD1 (6 bases). Trimming cost V 7 bases and J 5 bases, with 16 bases left between them. The germline V gene encodes CDR1 MNHEY and CDR2 SVGEGT. The CDR3 consists of 14 residues. This CDR3 is CASIPGHMKDTQYF. CDR3 DNA sequence: TGTGCCAGCATCCCGGGACACATGAAAGATACGCAGTATTTT.

The chain has TRBV7-9 and TRBJ1-1; 9 bases are shared with TRBD1. The CDR3 has 15 amino acids. Per germline, CDR1 SEHNR and CDR2 FQNEAQ (reference sequence). V trimming: 5 bases; J trimming: 3 bases; junction bases outside the gene matches: 7. The CDR3 region is CASSDTQGAYTEAFF. The CDR3 DNA is TGTGCCAGCAGCGATACACAGGGGGCTTACACTGAAGCTTTCTTT. The whole variable domain, filled in from reference TRBV7-9 and TRBJ1-1, reads DTGVSQNPRHKITKRGQNVTFRCDPISEHNRLYWYRQTLGQGPEFLTYFQNEAQLEKSRLLSDRFSAERPKGSFSTLEIQRTEQGDSAMYLCASSDTQGAYTEAFFGQGTRLTVV.

The rearrangement uses TRBV5-4 and TRBJ2-3; TRBD2 matches 8 bases. The CDR3 totals 15 residues. The germline CDR1 and CDR2 sequences are SGHNT and YYREEE (reference sequence). V shed 3 bases and J 4 bases; nucleotides not matched to a gene: 7. This CDR3 reads CASSSTAGAPDTQYF. The DNA of the CDR3 is TGTGCCAGCAGCTCCACAGCGGGGGCCCCAGATACGCAGTATTTT. Complete variable domain (other parts from reference TRBV5-4 and TRBJ2-3): ETGVTQSPTHLIKTRGQQVTLRCSSQSGHNTVSWYQQALGQGPQFIFQYYREEENGRGNFPPRFSGLQFPNYSSELNVNALELDDSALYLCASSSTAGAPDTQYFGPGTRLTVL.

The chain carries TRBV7-9 and TRBJ1-2; D perhaps matches TRBD1 (5 bases). V shed 8 bases and J shed 6 bases, with 16 bases lying between them. CDR1 is SEHNR, CDR2 FQNEAQ, per germline (reference sequence). There are 13 residues in the CDR3. The CDR3 loop is CASARGGFDGYTF. In nucleotides, the CDR3 is TGTGCCAGCGCAAGGGGTGGCTTCGATGGCTACACCTTC.

This clonotype was seen a few times. The chain carries TRBV5-1 and TRBJ2-1, with D tentatively TRBD2 (6 bases). The length of the CDR3 is 14 residues. Trimming took off 4 bases at V and 4 bases at J, with 12 bases between the two ends. Germline V gene lookup returns CDR1 SGHRS and CDR2 YFSETQ. The DNA for the CDR3 is TGCGCCAGCAGCAGAGGGGAGGCTTACAATGAGCAGTTCTTC. Protein: CASSRGEAYNEQFF.

The genes are TRBV20-1 and TRBJ2-2, with 8 bases lining up with TRBD2. From germline, CDR1 is DFQATT and CDR2 SNEGSKA (reference sequence). This CDR3 has 14 amino acids. J lost 7 bases, V lost 3 bases, and 7 bases had no gene match. The CDR3 spells CSASGGASNGELFF. The DNA for the CDR3 is TGCAGTGCTAGCGGGGGGGCCTCTAACGGGGAGCTGTTTTTT.